A selection of T cell receptor beta chains follows, all from one sample in a study of siplizumab effects on memory and regulatory T cells. This table comes from immunoSEQ multiplex PCR, and its TCRdb copy is limited to in-frame clones, with some not included. The sample yields some 100,000 clones, 93% seen once. The sample taken for sequencing was non-Treg CD4+ T cells sorted from blood. Receptors originate from a human donor in good health. CDR3s include the opening cysteine and the closing phenylalanine or tryptophan. The D gene is left open where the match is weak. Rows may omit the clone size; those that give it use once, few, many or a size class.

>.|TRBJ1-2|TRBD1|TRBV19
TGTGCCAGTAGTATCCTGGGACAGATCGGGGGCTACACCTTC
CASSILGQIGGYTF
>.|TRBJ2-1|TRBD2|TRBV19
TGTGCCAGTAGTAGGGGTCTAGCGGGGTACAATGAGCAGTTCTTC
CASSRGLAGYNEQFF
>.|TRBJ2-2|.|TRBV7-2
TGTGCCAGCAGCTCCAAGAGTTGGAACACCGGGGAGCTGTTTTTT
CASSSKSWNTGELFF
>.|TRBJ1-6|.|TRBV6-5
TGTGCCAGCAGTTACGTCGGGGATAATTCACCCCTCCACTTT
CASSYVGDNSPLHF
>.|TRBJ2-4|TRBD1|TRBV28
TGTGCCAGCAGTCACCCCCCGCGACAGGGCAAGGAACTACTAGCCAAAAACATTCAGTACTTC
CASSHPPRQGKELLAKNIQYF
>.|TRBJ2-7|.|TRBV7-9
TGTGCCAGCAGCCCCCGGTCGGGCTCCTACGAGCAGTACTTC
CASSPRSGSYEQYF
>.|TRBJ2-7|.|TRBV4-3
TGCGCCAGCAGCCAAGGTTTCCGGGGTTCTTACGAGCAGTACTTC
CASSQGFRGSYEQYF
>.|TRBJ2-5|.|TRBV14
TGTGCCAGCAGCCTCTTGGGGGAAGAGACCCAGTACTTC
CASSLLGEETQYF
>.|TRBJ2-7|.|TRBV21-1
TGTGCCAGCAGCCCCTTATGGACAGGACAGGACGAGCAGTACTTC
CASSPLWTGQDEQYF
>.|TRBJ2-1|.|TRBV11-3
TGTGCCAGCAGCTTAGTGGCAAGCTCCTACAATGAGCAGTTCTTC
CASSLVASSYNEQFF
>.|TRBJ1-1|TRBD1|TRBV5-1
TGCGCCAGCAGCTTGGCGCGACAGGGGGCGTTTGGCACTGAAGCTTTCTTT
CASSLARQGAFGTEAFF
>.|TRBJ2-3|.|TRBV7-9
TGTGCCAGCAGCTTTTCCGGGCCCACAGATACGCAGTATTTT
CASSFSGPTDTQYF
>.|TRBJ1-5|.|TRBV28
TGTGCCAGCGGCAGGGCGGGCAATCAGCCCCAGCATTTT
CASGRAGNQPQHF
>.|TRBJ2-3|.|TRBV5-1
TGCGCCAGCAGCTTGGCCGCGGGTTTAGCTGATACGCAGTATTTT
CASSLAAGLADTQYF
>.|TRBJ1-3|.|TRBV18
TGTGCCAGCTCACCAGCAAGTGCACTCTCTGGAAACACCATATATTTT
CASSPASALSGNTIYF
>.|TRBJ1-5|TRBD1|TRBV5-5
TGTGCCAGTGGGACAGTACAAAATCAGCCCCAGCATTTT
CASGTVQNQPQHF
>.|TRBJ2-3|.|TRBV6-5
TGTGCCAGCAGTTACCACCTCACAGATACGCAGTATTTT
CASSYHLTDTQYF
>.|TRBJ2-3|TRBD2|TRBV5-6
TGTGCCAGCAGCTTGATTTTAGCGGGGGGGCCAAGCACAGATACGCAGTATTTT
CASSLILAGGPSTDTQYF
>.|TRBJ1-2|.|TRBV6-1
TGTGCCAGCAGGGAAATCGAACCTAACTATGGCTACACCTTC
CASREIEPNYGYTF
>.|TRBJ1-5|.|TRBV7-2
TGTGCCAGCAGCTTAACGGGTGGCAATCAGCCCCAGCATTTT
CASSLTGGNQPQHF
>.|TRBJ2-7|.|TRBV5-4
TGTGCCAGCAGCTTGGGAAGGGGTGGACTGAGCGAGCAGTACTTC
CASSLGRGGLSEQYF
>.|TRBJ2-1|TRBD2|TRBV5-5
TGTGCCAGCGAACTCGGGGGGATCTACAATGAGCAGTTCTTC
CASELGGIYNEQFF
>.|TRBJ1-2|.|TRBV9
TGTGCCAGCAGCGGAGGACAGTATGGCTACACCTTC
CASSGGQYGYTF
>.|TRBJ1-1|.|TRBV25-1
TGTGCCAGCAGGAAAACGAACACTGAAGCTTTCTTT
CASRKTNTEAFF
>.|TRBJ1-5|TRBD1|TRBV30
TGTGCCTGGACCGGGACAGGGGCCAATCAGCCCCAGCATTTT
CAWTGTGANQPQHF
>.|TRBJ1-5|.|TRBV28
TGTGCCAGCAGTTTAAGGTCAGGGGCCTATAGCAATCAGCCCCAGCATTTT
CASSLRSGAYSNQPQHF
>.|TRBJ1-1|.|TRBV7-9
TGTGCCAGCAGCTTATTCGGGGGACTCAAGAACACTGAAGCTTTCTTT
CASSLFGGLKNTEAFF
>.|TRBJ1-5|.|TRBV5-5
TGTGCCAGCAGCCCCACCCCAATACAGCAGCAGCCCCAGCATTTT
CASSPTPIQQQPQHF
>.|TRBJ2-3|.|TRBV29-1
TGCAGCGCCAAGGGGGCGGGGGCCAACACAGATACGCAGTATTTT
CSAKGAGANTDTQYF
>.|TRBJ2-5|.|TRBV11-2
TGTGCCAGCAGCTTAACCGAAGCCCGAGCGGCGACCCAGTACTTC
CASSLTEARAATQYF
>.|TRBJ2-7|.|TRBV5-1
TGCGCCAGCAGCTTGTACCTTAGGGGCTACGAGCAGTACTTC
CASSLYLRGYEQYF
>once|TRBJ1-2|.|TRBV7-2
TGTGCCAGCAGCTCCCCCCTCGGGGGAGCGGGCTACACCTTC
CASSSPLGGAGYTF
>.|TRBJ2-1|TRBD2|TRBV6-1
TGTGCCAGCAGTGATCTTGCCGGGACTAGCGGGGTCCAGTTTAACAATGAGCAGTTCTTC
CASSDLAGTSGVQFNNEQFF
>.|TRBJ1-6|.|TRBV28
TGTGCCAGCCTCCACTCACGGGGGTTTTCACCCCTCCACTTT
CASLHSRGFSPLHF
>.|TRBJ2-2|.|TRBV2
TGTGCCAGCAGTGCCCGGACCACCACCGGGGAGCTGTTTTTT
CASSARTTTGELFF
>.|TRBJ1-5|TRBD1|TRBV15
TGTGCCACCAGCAGACCTGGACAGGGCAGCAATCAGCCCCAGCATTTT
CATSRPGQGSNQPQHF
>.|TRBJ1-4|.|TRBV4-2
TGTGCCAGCAGCCAACCGGGCTCTAATGAAAAACTGTTTTTT
CASSQPGSNEKLFF
>.|TRBJ1-1|.|TRBV7-9
TGTGCCAGCAGCTACAGGGACACTGAAGCTTTCTTT
CASSYRDTEAFF
>.|TRBJ1-1|.|TRBV6-5
TGTGCCAGCGGGATGAACACTGAAGCTTTCTTT
CASGMNTEAFF
>.|TRBJ2-3|.|TRBV7-9
TGTGCCAGCAGCTTAAAGGCCAGCCAACTCACAGATACGCAGTATTTT
CASSLKASQLTDTQYF
>once|TRBJ1-2|.|TRBV5-6
TGTGCCAGCAGCCCCCAGTACCTCTATGGCTACACCTTC
CASSPQYLYGYTF
>.|TRBJ1-6|TRBD1|TRBV15
TGTGCCACCAGCAGATCGGGACAGGGTAATTCACCCCTCCACTTT
CATSRSGQGNSPLHF
>.|TRBJ1-4|.|TRBV5-5
TGTGCCAGCAGCTTGATGGCAGCCTCTAATGAAAAACTGTTTTTT
CASSLMAASNEKLFF
>.|TRBJ2-1|.|TRBV4-2
TGTGCCAGCAGCCAAGATTGGCACATCAATGAGCAGTTCTTC
CASSQDWHINEQFF
>.|TRBJ2-3|TRBD2|TRBV5-4
TGTGCCAGCAGCCAAAAGGAGCGGGGGGACAGTACGCAGTATTTT
CASSQKERGDSTQYF
>.|TRBJ2-5|.|TRBV19
TGTGCCAGTAGGTACGCTACAGAAGAGACCCAGTACTTC
CASRYATEETQYF
>.|TRBJ1-2|.|TRBV28
TGTGCCAGCAGTTTGCCCGATCGTGGCTACACCTTC
CASSLPDRGYTF
>.|TRBJ2-3|.|TRBV4-3
TGCGCCAGCAGCCAAGAAGCCGGGCGGACAGATACGCAGTATTTT
CASSQEAGRTDTQYF
>once|TRBJ2-5|.|TRBV21-1
TGTGCCAGCAGCTCGGCCCAGTACTTC
CASSSAQYF
>.|TRBJ2-1|TRBD2|TRBV7-2
TGTGCCAGCAGCTTAGTAGGGCTAGCGGGGTACAATGAGCAGTTCTTC
CASSLVGLAGYNEQFF
>.|TRBJ2-7|.|TRBV18
TGTGCCAGCTCAGTGGACAGAAACTCCTACGAGCAGTACTTC
CASSVDRNSYEQYF